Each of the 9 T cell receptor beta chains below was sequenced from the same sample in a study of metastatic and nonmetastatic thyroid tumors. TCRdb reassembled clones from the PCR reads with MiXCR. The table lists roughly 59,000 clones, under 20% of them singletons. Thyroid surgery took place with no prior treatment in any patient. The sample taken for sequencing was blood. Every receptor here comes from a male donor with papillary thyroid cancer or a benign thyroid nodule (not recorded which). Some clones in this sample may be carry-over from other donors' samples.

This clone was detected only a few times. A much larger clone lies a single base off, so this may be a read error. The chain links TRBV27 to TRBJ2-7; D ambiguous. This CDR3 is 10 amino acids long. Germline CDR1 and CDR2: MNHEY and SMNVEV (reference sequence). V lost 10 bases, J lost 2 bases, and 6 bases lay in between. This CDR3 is CAMSTYEQYV. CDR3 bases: TGTGCCATGAGTACCTACGAGCAGTACGTC.

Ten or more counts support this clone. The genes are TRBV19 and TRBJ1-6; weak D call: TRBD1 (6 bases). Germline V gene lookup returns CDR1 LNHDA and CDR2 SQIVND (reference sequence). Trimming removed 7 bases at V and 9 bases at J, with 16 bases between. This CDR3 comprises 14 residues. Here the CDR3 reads CASKVWGQSSPLHF. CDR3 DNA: TGTGCCAGTAAAGTCTGGGGGCAATCTTCACCCCTCCACTTT.

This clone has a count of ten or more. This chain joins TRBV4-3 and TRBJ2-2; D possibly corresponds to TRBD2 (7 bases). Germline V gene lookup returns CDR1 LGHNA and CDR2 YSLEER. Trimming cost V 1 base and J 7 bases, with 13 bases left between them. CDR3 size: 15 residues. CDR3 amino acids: CASSQAGGLSGELFF. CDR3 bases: TGCGCCAGCAGCCAAGCGGGGGGCCTCAGCGGGGAGCTGTTTTTT.

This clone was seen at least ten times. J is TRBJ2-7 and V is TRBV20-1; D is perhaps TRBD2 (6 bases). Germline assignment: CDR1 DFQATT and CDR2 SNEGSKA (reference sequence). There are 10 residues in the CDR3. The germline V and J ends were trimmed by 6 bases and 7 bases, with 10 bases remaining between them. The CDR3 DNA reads TGCAGTGCCCTACGGGGGGAGCAGTACTTC. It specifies CSALRGEQYF.

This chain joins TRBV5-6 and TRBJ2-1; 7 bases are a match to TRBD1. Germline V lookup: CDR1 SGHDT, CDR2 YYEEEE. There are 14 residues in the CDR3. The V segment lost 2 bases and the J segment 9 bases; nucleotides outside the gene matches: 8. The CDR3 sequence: CASSFPTGDLEQFF. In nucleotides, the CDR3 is TGTGCCAGCAGCTTTCCCACAGGGGATCTTGAGCAGTTCTTC.

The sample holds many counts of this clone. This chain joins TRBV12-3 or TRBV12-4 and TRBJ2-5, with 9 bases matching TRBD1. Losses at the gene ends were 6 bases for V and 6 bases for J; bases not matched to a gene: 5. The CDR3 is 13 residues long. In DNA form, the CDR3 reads TGTGCCAGCAGCGGACAGGGGATGAAGACCCAGTACTTC. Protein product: CASSGQGMKTQYF.

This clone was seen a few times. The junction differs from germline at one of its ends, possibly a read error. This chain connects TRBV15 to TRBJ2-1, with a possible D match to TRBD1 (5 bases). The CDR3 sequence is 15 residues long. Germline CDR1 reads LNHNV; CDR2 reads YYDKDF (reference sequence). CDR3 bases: TGTGCCACCAGCAGAGTCTATCCAGGGAACAATGGGCAGTTCTTC. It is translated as CATSRVYPGNNGQFF.

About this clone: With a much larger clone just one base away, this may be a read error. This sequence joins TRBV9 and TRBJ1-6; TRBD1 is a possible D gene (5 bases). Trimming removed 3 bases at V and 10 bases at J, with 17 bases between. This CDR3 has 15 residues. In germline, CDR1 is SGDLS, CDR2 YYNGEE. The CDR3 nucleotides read TGTGCCAGCAGCGACAGACACTCCGGGGGGTCACCCCTCCACTTT. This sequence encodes CASSDRHSGGSPLHF.

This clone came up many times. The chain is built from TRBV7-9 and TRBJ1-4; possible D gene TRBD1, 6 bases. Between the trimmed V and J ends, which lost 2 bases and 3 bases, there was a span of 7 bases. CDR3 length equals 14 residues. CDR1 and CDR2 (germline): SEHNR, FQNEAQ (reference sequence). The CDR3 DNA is TGTGCCAGCAGCTTAACAGGGCCTAATGAAAAACTGTTTTTT. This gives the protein CASSLTGPNEKLFF.